These 17 T cell receptor beta chains were sequenced from one sample in a study of blood T cells in healthy people across ages. Primers used in a second PCR of about 6 to 11 cycles were a sample-barcoded 5' primer and a J-beta primer mix. TCRdb re-called the 5' RACE reads through MiXCR, storing one row per CDR3 protein. The table shows approximately 810,000 distinct CDR3 sequences, with 25% to 35% occurring only once. The sample was blood. Receptors originate from a woman aged 80 or older in good health.

This chain links TRBV4-2 with TRBJ2-2; D is undetermined. CDR1 is LGHNA and CDR2 is YNFKEQ in the germline V gene. Trimming took 1 base from V and 0 from J, leaving 15 bases between them. This CDR3 contains 18 residues. Written as DNA, the CDR3 is TGTGCCAGCAGCCAAGGGTATGCTCTTACTGCGAACACCGGGGAGCTGTTTTTT. It translates to CASSQGYALTANTGELFF.

The chain carries TRBV4-2 and TRBJ2-7; the D gene could be TRBD1 or TRBD2 (5 bases each). V lost 3 bases and J 0 bases, leaving 6 bases between the germline ends. CDR3 length: 13 amino acids. Germline CDR1 LGHNA, CDR2 YNFKEQ. The chain's CDR3 is CASSHGGSYEQYF. CDR3 nucleotide sequence: TGTGCCAGCAGCCATGGGGGCTCCTACGAGCAGTACTTC.

In this sample, this clonotype turned up a few times. The chain is built from TRBV9 and TRBJ1-2, with D possibly being TRBD1 (5 bases). V shed 2 bases and J shed 5 bases, with 13 bases lying between them. The CDR3 is 14 amino acids. CDR1 is SGDLS and CDR2 is YYNGEE in the germline V gene. CDR3 nucleotides: TGTGCCAGCAGCGTCCTCGAGACAGCGTATGGCTACACCTTC. It is translated as CASSVLETAYGYTF. The full variable domain, rest sourced from reference TRBV9 and TRBJ1-2, is DSGVTQTPKHLITATGQRVTLRCSPRSGDLSVYWYQQSLDQGLQFLIQYYNGEERAKGNILERFSAQQFPDLHSELNLSSLELGDSALYFCASSVLETAYGYTFGSGTRLTVV.

As to this clonotype: This clone may be a read error of a much larger clone one base away. The chain links TRBV3-1 to TRBJ2-1; D assignment may be TRBD1 or TRBD2 (5 bases each). Germline V gives CDR1 LGHDT, CDR2 YNNKEL (reference sequence). This CDR3 has 16 amino acids. The CDR3 spells CASSQTRSGHYNEQVF. The DNA for the CDR3 is TGTGCCAGCAGCCAAACACGAAGCGGACACTACAATGAGCAGGTCTTC.

Comments on this clonotype: The conserved closing phenylalanine or tryptophan is absent in this CDR3, likely reflecting a read error. The rearrangement uses TRBV24-1 and TRBJ2-3, with D tentatively TRBD2 (5 bases). The CDR3 covers 15 residues. CDR1 and CDR2 from the germline V gene are KGHDR and SFDVKD. The CDR3 DNA is TGTGCCGCCAGTGACGGGGATCTAGCCACAGATACGCAGTATTTG. This translates into CAASDGDLATDTQYL.

This clonotype was seen a handful of times. The J gene is TRBJ2-1, the V gene TRBV7-9; no clear D gene. CDR1 and CDR2 (germline): SEHNR, FQNEAQ (reference sequence). The CDR3 runs 16 residues. Trimming left V 2 bases short and J 0 bases short, with 11 bases between. CDR3 region: CASSLRLERSYNEQFF. CDR3 nucleotide sequence: TGTGCCAGCAGCTTAAGGTTGGAACGCTCCTACAATGAGCAGTTCTTC.

The chain combines TRBV9 with TRBJ2-3; D unresolved. Germline V gene data show CDR1 as SGDLS and CDR2 as YYNGEE. Trimming pared 4 bases from V and 0 bases from J, leaving 15 bases between. The CDR3 sequence is 16 residues long. CDR3 in DNA: TGTGCCAGCAGCTCCCTAGACGGCAAAAGCACAGATACGCAGTATTTT. Translating it yields CASSSLDGKSTDTQYF. The full variable domain, with the rest looked up from reference TRBV9 and TRBJ2-3, is DSGVTQTPKHLITATGQRVTLRCSPRSGDLSVYWYQQSLDQGLQFLIQYYNGEERAKGNILERFSAQQFPDLHSELNLSSLELGDSALYFCASSSLDGKSTDTQYFGPGTRLTVL.

V gene TRBV7-2 combines with J gene TRBJ2-6; possibly TRBD1 for D (5 bases). V lost 9 bases to trimming and J lost 0 bases, with 12 bases between them. Germline-derived CDR1 and CDR2 are SGHTA and FQGNSA. This CDR3 spans 15 amino acids. CDR3 bases: TGTGCCAGTACCCTAGACAGCTCTGGGGCCAACGTCCTGACTTTC. This gives the protein CASTLDSSGANVLTF.

This clonotype was observed at least ten times. This rearrangement joins TRBV6-6 to TRBJ2-1; 7 bases match TRBD1. CDR3 length: 15 amino acids. Per the germline V gene, CDR1 is MNHNY and CDR2 is SVGAGI (reference sequence). Germline trimming cut 6 bases from V and 7 bases from J; bases unmatched to any gene: 12. The CDR3 coding sequence is TGTGCCAGCAGCACCGACAGGGTAGTTTCAAATGAGCAGTTCTTC. Amino acid sequence: CASSTDRVVSNEQFF.

The sample holds a few counts of this clonotype. V usage is TRBV11-2 and J usage is TRBJ2-2; the match to TRBD2 covers 7 bases. Trimming cost V 5 bases and J 5 bases; bases outside gene matches: 14. Per the germline V gene, CDR1 is SGHAT and CDR2 is FQNNGV. CDR3 size: 17 residues. As DNA, the CDR3 is TGTGCCAGCAGCCACCGATCCGCGCTAGCGGCAACCGGGGAGCTGTTTTTT. This encodes CASSHRSALAATGELFF.

As to this clonotype: A read error is possible here, since a much larger clone lies one base away. This chain uses TRBV5-1 with TRBJ2-7, with a tentative D call TRBD2 (5 bases). V was cut by 2 bases and J by 7 bases, with 19 bases left in between. The germline V gene encodes CDR1 SGHRS and CDR2 YFSETQ. CDR3 length equals 15 residues. The DNA for the CDR3 is TGCGCCAGCAGCTTACCACTAGGAGGCTTGAATGAGCAGTACTTC. Its protein product is CASSLPLGGLNEQYF.

This clonotype occurred a few times. The chain is built from TRBV20-1 and TRBJ1-5; D gene ambiguous. The V and J ends lost 4 bases and 1 base respectively, with 14 bases between them. The CDR3 has 15 residues. Germline V gives CDR1 DFQATT, CDR2 SNEGSKA (reference sequence). The CDR3 sequence: CSATNSLRSNQPQHF. CDR3 nucleotide sequence: TGCAGTGCTACTAACAGCCTTAGGAGCAATCAGCCCCAGCATTTT.

V is TRBV6-1 and J is TRBJ2-7; TRBD1 matches 11 bases. CDR1 MNHNS and CDR2 SASEGT come from the germline V gene. Trimming took 6 bases from V and 7 from J; bases not matched to a gene: 14. The CDR3 extends over 16 amino acids. The CDR3 coding sequence is TGTGCCAGCAGCACCATCGGGACAGGGGGGTACAATGAGCAGTACTTC. It encodes CASSTIGTGGYNEQYF.

The table lists this clonotype with many counts. The chain recombines TRBV7-2 with TRBJ2-7; 10 bases align to TRBD2. CDR3 size: 15 residues. The junction had 11 bases not matched to a gene; V was cut back by 7 bases and J by 5 bases. Germline V CDR1 and CDR2: SGHTA, FQGNSA. CDR3 DNA: TGTGCCAGCACCCTTGCGGGACTAGCGAATAACGAGCAGTACTTC. Protein product: CASTLAGLANNEQYF.

There are a few counts of this clonotype. This chain connects TRBV6-5 to TRBJ1-1; D not certain. CDR1 and CDR2 from the germline V gene are MNHEY and SVGAGI. This CDR3 has 16 residues. The germline V and J ends were trimmed by 0 bases and 1 base, with 12 bases remaining between them. CDR3 nucleotides: TGTGCCAGCAGTTACTCGAAGGCCAGTGGGAACACTGAAGCTTTCTTT. Its translation: CASSYSKASGNTEAFF.

This clonotype was observed many times. The V gene is TRBV4-1, the J gene TRBJ2-5; 7 positions match TRBD1. Germline-derived CDR1 and CDR2 are MGHRA and YSYEKL. The CDR3 runs 16 residues. V lost 1 base, J lost 1 base, and 6 bases stayed unmatched. Here the CDR3 reads CASSQVAGGTQETQYF. CDR3 nucleotide sequence: TGCGCCAGCAGCCAAGTGGCAGGGGGAACCCAAGAGACCCAGTACTTC.

The table lists this clonotype with many counts. The chain links TRBV15 to TRBJ1-4; a possible D gene is TRBD1 (6 bases). The CDR3 contains 15 residues. Germline assignment: CDR1 LNHNV and CDR2 YYDKDF (reference sequence). Trimming stripped 0 bases from V and 7 bases from J, with 12 bases between. The CDR3 sequence: CATSRDTGIGEKLFF. In nucleotides, the CDR3 is TGTGCCACCAGCAGAGATACAGGGATTGGTGAAAAACTGTTTTTT.